The present TCR beta chain was sequenced within a study of CD8+ T cells in alopecia areata. With 5 bases clipped from V and 3 bases from J, the junction kept 8 bases outside the gene matches. This CDR3 is 17 amino acids long. Looked up from germline, CDR1 is SGHAT and CDR2 is FQNNGV. Researchers gathered lesional scalp punch biopsies and peripheral blood from patients with alopecia areata. It was cDNA, reverse transcribed from extracted RNA, that served as the sequencing template. Assay used: immunoSEQ multiplex PCR; TCRdb lists only in-frame clones, some missing. The sample lists roughly 25,000 clones, 40% to 65% occurring once.

The sample comprised NKG2D-high CD8+ T cells sorted from blood. This chain links TRBV11-2 with TRBJ2-1; 12 bases fit TRBD2. The TCR sequence derives from a human donor with alopecia areata. CDR3 in DNA: TGTGCCAGCAGCCCTCTCTCTAGCGGGAGGGTCTACAATGAGCAGTTCTTC. It yields the protein CASSPLSSGRVYNEQFF.